The table lists the clone carrying this T cell receptor (beta chain) with a few counts. The CDR3 has 18 amino acids. The V end was cut by 4 bases, the J end by 1 base, with 23 bases between. The V gene's germline CDR1 is MRHNA and CDR2 SNTAGT. The data belong to a study of blood T cell repertoires in COVID-19. Study as a whole: Samples of COVID-19 (acute and convalescent) were obtained from the United States, Italy and Spain.

Sequenced by immunoSEQ multiplex PCR; TCRdb stores in-frame clones only, minus some. The profile shows about 180,000 clones, less than 85% of them singletons. This TCR derives from a woman aged 55-69 years with COVID-19, enrolled during active disease. This chain joins TRBV6-4 and TRBJ2-7, with a tentative D call TRBD1 (6 bases). Sequenced material: peripheral blood. The CDR3 loop is CASSVKARAGESSYEQYF. The CDR3 region has the DNA TGTGCCAGCAGTGTAAAGGCCCGAGCAGGGGAGAGTTCCTACGAGCAGTACTTC.